Listed below are T cell receptor beta chains from one sample, sequenced in a study of memory CD4+ T cells and cytomegalovirus serostatus. Profiling relied on immunoSEQ multiplex PCR, and the TCRdb table lists in-frame clones only, not all of them. The table lists 85,000 to 100,000 clones, 80% of them singletons, with about 3.6% in the top ten. Sequenced input: memory CD4+ T cells from blood. These receptors were taken from an adult in good health and CMV-seropositive. Both conserved end residues are part of each CDR3. A D gene is named only where the DNA matches it firmly. Only part of the rows carry a size: once, few, many, or a class if the clone is expanded.

NA	TRBV4-3	TRBJ2-3	NA	TGCGCCAGCAGCCAAGCAGTCTCAGATACGCAGTATTTT	CASSQAVSDTQYF
NA	TRBV6-6	TRBJ2-3	TRBD1	TGTGCCAGCAGCCAATCTCTACAGGGGGGAGATACGCAGTATTTT	CASSQSLQGGDTQYF
NA	TRBV5-1	TRBJ2-5	TRBD2	TGCGCCAGCAGCTTGGCTAGCGGGCCCAAAGAGACCCAGTACTTC	CASSLASGPKETQYF
NA	TRBV5-5	TRBJ2-2	NA	TGTGCCAGCAGCTTGTTTGCGGGTGGCACCGGGGAGCTGTTTTTT	CASSLFAGGTGELFF
NA	TRBV7-2	TRBJ2-7	TRBD1	TGTGCCAGCAGCGGACAGGGGGCGATAGAGCAGTACTTC	CASSGQGAIEQYF
NA	TRBV6-4	TRBJ2-1	TRBD1	TGTGCCAGAGGGACAGGTGGACGCAATGAGCAGTTCTTC	CARGTGGRNEQFF
NA	TRBV2	TRBJ2-1	TRBD2	TGTGCCAGCCTTGCGCCGGGACTAGTCCCCCATGAGCAGTTCTTC	CASLAPGLVPHEQFF
NA	TRBV19	TRBJ1-5	NA	TGTGCCAGTAGTGCCACAGGGTTCTATCAGCCCCAGCATTTT	CASSATGFYQPQHF
NA	TRBV28	TRBJ1-1	NA	TGTGCCACCACAGATAACACTGAAGCTTTCTTT	CATTDNTEAFF
NA	TRBV11-2	TRBJ2-4	NA	TGTGCCAGCAGCTTAGTCAGGGGGGGTCATAGCATTCAGTACTTC	CASSLVRGGHSIQYF
NA	TRBV15	TRBJ1-2	TRBD1	TGTGCCACCAGCATAGGACAGGACTATGGCTACACCTTC	CATSIGQDYGYTF
NA	TRBV29-1	TRBJ1-3	NA	TGCAGCGGGGACTCTGGAAACACCATATATTTT	CSGDSGNTIYF
NA	TRBV7-9	TRBJ1-1	NA	TGTGCCAGCATTGGGACCGTGAACACTGAAGCTTTCTTT	CASIGTVNTEAFF
NA	TRBV7-2	TRBJ2-7	NA	TGTGCCAGCAGCCCCCAGATGTGGGAGCAGTACTTC	CASSPQMWEQYF
NA	TRBV7-7	TRBJ2-2	NA	TGTGCTAGCAGCTCTCTAGCGAACACCGGGGAGCTGTTTTTT	CASSSLANTGELFF
NA	TRBV5-1	TRBJ2-2	NA	TGCGCCAGCAGCCGGGATATCGGGGAGCTGTTTTTT	CASSRDIGELFF
NA	TRBV7-8	TRBJ2-5	NA	TGTGCCAGCAGCTCCTACGGACGGAGACAAGAGACCCAGTACTTC	CASSSYGRRQETQYF
NA	TRBV28	TRBJ2-5	TRBD2	TGTGCCAGCAGTTCCAGAAGGGGCGGGAGCTGGGAGACCCAGTACTTC	CASSSRRGGSWETQYF
NA	TRBV10-3	TRBJ2-5	NA	TGTGCCATCAGCCCTACCCTGGGCCAAGAGACCCAGTACTTC	CAISPTLGQETQYF
NA	TRBV5-6	TRBJ2-7	TRBD2	TGTGCCAGCAGCCGGACTAGCCAGTACGAGCAGTACTTC	CASSRTSQYEQYF
NA	TRBV5-4	TRBJ2-1	TRBD2	TGTGCCAGCAGACTCTGGACTAGATGGAATGAGCAGTTCTTC	CASRLWTRWNEQFF
few	TRBV6-5	TRBJ2-2	TRBD1	TGTGCCAGCAGCCCGAGGGACAGTCACACCGGGGAGCTGTTTTTT	CASSPRDSHTGELFF
NA	TRBV6-5	TRBJ2-7	NA	TGTGCCAGCAAAGGCAACCTCGGCTACTCCTACGAGCAGTACTTC	CASKGNLGYSYEQYF
NA	TRBV6-1	TRBJ1-1	NA	TGTGCCAGCAGTGCGAAAATGAACACTGAAGCTTTCTTT	CASSAKMNTEAFF
NA	TRBV2	TRBJ2-6	TRBD1	TGTGCCAGCACCTGGACAGGGCGCTCTGGGGCCAACGTCCTGACTTTC	CASTWTGRSGANVLTF
NA	TRBV19	TRBJ1-5	NA	TGTGCCAGTAGTCCCCCAGGGTCCGAACGGCCCCAGCATTTT	CASSPPGSERPQHF
NA	TRBV5-4	TRBJ2-5	TRBD1	TGTGCCAGCAGCTTACAGGGGGCCTTGGAGACCCAGTACTTC	CASSLQGALETQYF
NA	TRBV2	TRBJ1-2	NA	TGTGCCAGCAGTGTAGGTTTTTTTGTGGGACGTTATGGCTACACCTTC	CASSVGFFVGRYGYTF
NA	TRBV10-3	TRBJ1-3	NA	TGTGCCATCAGTGAATACTCTGGAAACACCATATATTTT	CAISEYSGNTIYF
NA	TRBV19	TRBJ2-3	NA	TGTGCCAGTAGTATGGGGGGCTGGTCAGATACGCAGTATTTT	CASSMGGWSDTQYF
NA	TRBV25-1	TRBJ1-4	NA	TGTGCCTTCTTGGACAGCACTAATGAAAAACTGTTTTTT	CAFLDSTNEKLFF
once	TRBV7-9	TRBJ1-5	TRBD1	TGTGCCAGCAGCCCCGGACAGGGATATCAGCCCCAGCATTTT	CASSPGQGYQPQHF
once	TRBV5-1	TRBJ2-3	TRBD1	TGCGCCAGCAGCTTGGTAGGGCAGGGGGCGGCAGATACGCAGTATTTT	CASSLVGQGAADTQYF
NA	TRBV2	TRBJ2-4	TRBD1	TGTGCCAGCAGGCCCGGACAGGGGATCGGGGAAAACATTCAGTACTTC	CASRPGQGIGENIQYF
few	TRBV4-3	TRBJ2-3	NA	TGCGCCAGCAGCCAAAACCCGGGACGTAGCACAGATACGCAGTATTTT	CASSQNPGRSTDTQYF
NA	TRBV6-1	TRBJ2-4	NA	TGTGCCAGCAAAGGGGAGAGGGCCAAAAACATTCAGTACTTC	CASKGERAKNIQYF
once	TRBV19	TRBJ1-2	NA	TGTGCCAGCGGTCGAGGGGCAAACTATGGCTACACCTTC	CASGRGANYGYTF
NA	TRBV28	TRBJ2-7	NA	TGTGCCAGCGGAATTCTAAGCGGGTTGTACGAGCAGTACTTC	CASGILSGLYEQYF
NA	TRBV28	TRBJ1-3	NA	TGTGCCAGCAGTTACTCTGGAAACACCATATATTTT	CASSYSGNTIYF
NA	TRBV19	TRBJ2-1	NA	TGTGCCAGTAGAAGCCCGGGGGCCGGTGGTGAGCAGTTCTTC	CASRSPGAGGEQFF
NA	TRBV11-1	TRBJ2-7	NA	TGTGCCAGCAGCACACAGGAGACCTACGAGCAGTACTTC	CASSTQETYEQYF
NA	TRBV5-4	TRBJ2-1	TRBD2	TGTGCCAGCCAGAAGGGGGGACTAGCGGGCTACAATGAGCAGTTCTTC	CASQKGGLAGYNEQFF
NA	TRBV6-1	TRBJ1-1	TRBD1	TGTGCCAGCAGTGAACTTCTTAGTCACAGGGGAAGCCTTGAAGCTTTCTTT	CASSELLSHRGSLEAFF
NA	TRBV7-8	TRBJ2-4	TRBD1	TGTGCCAGCAGGAAAGAGGGGGTAGGGACAGGGATTGCCAAAAACATTCAGTACTTC	CASRKEGVGTGIAKNIQYF